Below, 32 T cell receptor beta chains from the same sample are listed, as sequenced in a study of cytomegalovirus exposure and HLA in healthy donors. With 60 Vbeta and 13 Jbeta primers, the PCR was carried out. The protocol was immunoSEQ multiplex PCR, while the TCRdb copy is restricted to in-frame clones and leaves out a portion. This table holds around 150,000 clones, around four fifths found once. Sequenced input: PBMCs. The receptors were gathered from a woman younger than 35 in good health and CMV-seronegative.

This chain connects TRBV30 to TRBJ1-1; 8 bases line up with TRBD1. The CDR3 spans 16 residues. Germline assignment: CDR1 GTSNPN and CDR2 SVGIG (reference sequence). The V segment lost 5 bases and the J segment 0 bases; nucleotides outside the gene matches: 11. CDR3 coding DNA: TGTGCCTGGGTGGGGGGACCGACAGGGGTGAACACTGAAGCTTTCTTT. Protein: CAWVGGPTGVNTEAFF.

To note about this clone: This CDR3 is also generated by other DNA sequences in the sample. This chain links TRBV6-1 with TRBJ1-1; the D gene is possibly TRBD1 (6 bases). This CDR3 spans 13 amino acids. Germline values: CDR1 MNHNS, CDR2 SASEGT. Trimming took 0 bases from V and 4 from J, leaving 6 bases between them. CDR3 loop: CASSEARGTEAFF. CDR3 coding DNA: TGTGCCAGCAGTGAAGCCAGGGGCACTGAAGCTTTCTTT.

This clone has only one observation. This chain uses TRBV2 with TRBJ1-1, with D perhaps matching TRBD1 (5 bases). The V end lost 4 bases, the J end lost 4 bases, and 13 bases lay between the germline ends. Germline V gene data show CDR1 as SNHLY and CDR2 as FYNNEI. This CDR3 region has 14 residues. Here the CDR3 DNA reads TGTGCCAGCAGTGGGGGTAGGGGCAGCACTGAAGCTTTCTTT. Translating gives CASSGGRGSTEAFF.

This rearrangement joins TRBV6-6 to TRBJ2-5; D call uncertain. The CDR3 loop spans 13 amino acids. Germline V gives CDR1 MNHNY, CDR2 SVGAGI (reference sequence). The germline V and J ends were trimmed by 2 bases and 4 bases, with 8 bases remaining between them. The CDR3 DNA is TGTGCCAGCAGTTACCCTAATTCAGAGACCCAGTACTTC. Residues: CASSYPNSETQYF.

This clone was picked up a small number of times. The chain has TRBV5-1 and TRBJ2-1; 7 bases map to TRBD1. CDR1 and CDR2 (germline): SGHRS, YFSETQ. V was pared by 4 bases and J by 4 bases, with 2 bases of the junction left unmatched. This CDR3 has 13 residues. The CDR3 DNA is TGCGCCAGCAGCCGGGACAGTTACAATGAGCAGTTCTTC. The encoded protein is CASSRDSYNEQFF.

The genes are TRBV30 and TRBJ1-3; D is unclear. The germline V gene has CDR1 GTSNPN and CDR2 SVGIG (reference sequence). The V end was cut by 0 bases, the J end by 0 bases, with 3 bases between. The CDR3 totals 13 residues. This chain's CDR3 is CAWSVFSGNTIYF. As DNA, the CDR3 is TGTGCCTGGAGTGTCTTCTCTGGAAACACCATATATTTT.

Here the CDR3 reads CASSFGGGSSYEQYF. CDR3 sequence (DNA): TGTGCCAGCAGCTTTGGGGGCGGGAGCTCCTACGAGCAGTACTTC. This chain joins TRBV9 and TRBJ2-7; D might be TRBD2 (7 bases). The CDR3 has 15 residues. CDR1 is SGDLS and CDR2 is YYNGEE in the germline V gene. V was trimmed by 4 bases and J by 0 bases, leaving 14 bases between them.

J is TRBJ1-3 and V is TRBV18, with D possibly matching TRBD1 (5 bases). CDR1 and CDR2 from the germline V gene are KGHSH and LQKENI. The CDR3 covers 16 residues. V lost 3 bases to trimming and J lost 0 bases, with 12 bases between them. The CDR3 sequence is CASSPRGSYSGNTIYF. The CDR3 DNA reads TGTGCCAGCTCACCCCGGGGGAGCTACTCTGGAAACACCATATATTTT.

V gene TRBV5-7 combines with J gene TRBJ2-7; D remains unclear. TRBV5-7 is an open reading frame, and its role is uncertain. The CDR3 is 10 residues long. Trimming shortened V by 7 bases and J by 7 bases, and 9 bases separated the two germline ends. The CDR3 is CASPPREQYF. In nucleotides, the CDR3 is TGTGCCAGCCCCCCGAGGGAGCAGTACTTC.

The chain recombines TRBV27 with TRBJ1-1; unclear D gene. Germline V lookup: CDR1 MNHEY, CDR2 SMNVEV (reference sequence). V gave up 6 bases and J gave up 6 bases, with 26 bases separating them. CDR3 length: 17 amino acids. The CDR3 DNA follows: TGTGCCAGCAGACCCCACGAACCTTTGAACCGAGGGTCTGAAGCTTTCTTT. This sequence encodes CASRPHEPLNRGSEAFF.

V usage is TRBV6-5 and J usage is TRBJ2-1, with 14 bases fitting TRBD2. Germline lookup yields CDR1 MNHEY and CDR2 SVGAGI. This CDR3 is 16 amino acids long. The junction had 4 bases not matched to a gene; V was cut back by 0 bases and J by 9 bases. The CDR3: CASSYSTSGGAGEQFF. The CDR3 coding sequence is TGTGCCAGCAGTTACTCGACTAGCGGGGGGGCGGGTGAGCAGTTCTTC.

This chain joins TRBV2 and TRBJ2-1; the D gene is possibly TRBD1 (6 bases). Trimming took 7 bases from V and 10 from J, leaving 23 bases between them. The CDR3 loop spans 15 amino acids. The germline gives CDR1 SNHLY, CDR2 FYNNEI. The CDR3 sequence: CASTLTGNPNSEQFF. The CDR3 DNA reads as TGTGCCAGCACCCTAACAGGGAATCCGAACAGCGAGCAGTTCTTC.

The chain is built from TRBV27 and TRBJ2-5; 11 bases align to TRBD2. The J call may be in error: the DNA end matches TRBJ2-7 better. In germline, CDR1 is MNHEY, CDR2 SMNVEV (reference sequence). The CDR3 covers 16 residues. As DNA, the CDR3 is TGTGCCAGCAGTTCTGGACTAGCGGGCGATGTATACGAGCAGTACTTC. Residues: CASSSGLAGDVYEQYF.

This rearrangement joins TRBV15 to TRBJ1-6; D not resolved. Germline loops: CDR1 LNHNV, CDR2 YYDKDF (reference sequence). The CDR3 runs to 15 residues. The V gene lost 3 bases and the J gene lost 7 bases, with 13 bases spanning the gap. CDR3 residues: CATSRDGMGNSPLHF. The CDR3 coding sequence is TGTGCCACCAGCAGGGACGGGATGGGCAATTCACCCCTCCACTTT.

This chain connects TRBV5-1 to TRBJ1-3, with 8 nucleotides matching TRBD1. V shed 4 bases and J 4 bases; nucleotides not matched to a gene: 4. CDR1 and CDR2 (germline): SGHRS, YFSETQ. This CDR3 region has 14 residues. The CDR3 spells CASSADRAGNTIYF. CDR3 coding DNA: TGCGCCAGCAGCGCGGACAGGGCCGGAAACACCATATATTTT.

This chain links TRBV19 with TRBJ1-6, with D perhaps matching TRBD1 (5 bases). The germline V gene encodes CDR1 LNHDA and CDR2 SQIVND (reference sequence). This CDR3 comprises 13 residues. V was pared by 7 bases and J by 6 bases, with 10 bases between. CDR3 in DNA: TGTGCCAGTATGCATCAGGGTAATTCACCCCTCCACTTT. Protein sequence: CASMHQGNSPLHF.

The chain uses TRBV5-1 and TRBJ2-1, with 8 bases identical to TRBD2. The CDR3 has 16 amino acids. Germline V lookup: CDR1 SGHRS, CDR2 YFSETQ. Trimming took 0 bases from V and 3 from J; bases not matched to a gene: 5. CDR3: CASSLASGGNYNEQFF. The CDR3 bases are TGCGCCAGCAGCTTGGCCTCGGGGGGGAACTACAATGAGCAGTTCTTC. Full variable domain (missing parts from reference TRBV5-1 and TRBJ2-1): KAGVTQTPRYLIKTRGQQVTLSCSPISGHRSVSWYQQTPGQGLQFLFEYFSETQRNKGNFPGRFSGRQFSNSRSEMNVSTLELGDSALYLCASSLASGGNYNEQFFGPGTRLTVL.

This rearrangement joins TRBV7-9 to TRBJ2-2; D not resolved. This CDR3 region has 15 residues. Germline-derived CDR1 and CDR2 are SEHNR and FQNEAQ (reference sequence). V was shortened by 5 bases and J by 7 bases, with 17 bases between the two germline ends. CDR3 in DNA: TGTGCCAGCAGCCCTAGGTGGAGCAGCTACGGGGAGCTGTTTTTT. Its protein is CASSPRWSSYGELFF.

In its sample, this clone was seen a few times. The genes are TRBV5-1 and TRBJ2-5; 13 bases map to TRBD2. This CDR3 has 18 residues. J was trimmed by 1 base and V by 1 base; bases with no gene match: 7. Per germline, CDR1 SGHRS and CDR2 YFSETQ. The CDR3 region has the DNA TGCGCCAGCAGCTTGCCGAGGACTAGCGGGGGTCGCCAAGAGACCCAGTACTTC. Amino acids: CASSLPRTSGGRQETQYF.

The CDR3: CASSAWTGSNEKLFF. The CDR3, as DNA: TGTGCCAGCAGTGCCTGGACAGGCAGTAATGAAAAACTGTTTTTT. The genes are TRBV2 and TRBJ1-4; 7 bases line up with TRBD1. Germline CDR1 SNHLY, CDR2 FYNNEI. Trimming took 4 bases from V and 4 from J; bases not matched to a gene: 6. This CDR3 is 15 amino acids long. The variable domain in full, completed from reference TRBV2 and TRBJ1-4, reads EPEVTQTPSHQVTQMGQEVILRCVPISNHLYFYWYRQILGQKVEFLVSFYNNEISEKSEIFDDQFSVERPDGSNFTLKIRSTKLEDSAMYFCASSAWTGSNEKLFFGSGTQLSVL.

This chain joins TRBV5-4 and TRBJ2-1; TRBD1 matches at 9 bases. Trimming removed 4 bases from V and 3 bases from J; junction bases left unmatched: 5. This CDR3 region has 15 residues. The germline V gene has CDR1 SGHNT and CDR2 YYREEE (reference sequence). The CDR3 DNA reads TGTGCCAGCAGCCCTCCGGGACAGGGCTACAATGAGCAGTTCTTC. Translation gives CASSPPGQGYNEQFF.

V gene TRBV5-4 combines with J gene TRBJ2-3; D is perhaps TRBD2 (6 bases). The V gene lost 0 bases and the J gene lost 4 bases, with 15 bases spanning the gap. CDR1 is SGHNT and CDR2 is YYREEE in the germline V gene (reference sequence). The CDR3 consists of 16 residues. In DNA form, the CDR3 reads TGTGCCAGCAGCTTGGGCGGGGCTAGCCGGGCAGATACGCAGTATTTT. Encoded protein: CASSLGGASRADTQYF.

The rearrangement links TRBV28 to TRBJ1-3; tentatively, D is TRBD1 (6 bases). Looked up from germline, CDR1 is MDHEN and CDR2 is SYDVKM. With 8 bases removed from V and 5 bases from J, the gap between germline ends came to 10 bases. The CDR3 is 12 residues long. The CDR3 DNA reads TGTGCCAGCCAGGGGAACCGAAACACCATATATTTT. It specifies CASQGNRNTIYF.

This clone was counted only a few times. This chain connects TRBV5-6 to TRBJ1-2; TRBD1 is a possible D gene (5 bases). The CDR3 runs 16 residues. CDR1 SGHDT and CDR2 YYEEEE come from the germline V gene. V shed 4 bases and J shed 0 bases, with 16 bases lying between them. The CDR3 bases are TGTGCCAGCAGCCCGCGGACCCCCAGGGCTAACTATGGCTACACCTTC. Protein product: CASSPRTPRANYGYTF.

On this clone itself: The same CDR3 can be traced to other DNA sequences in this sample. The gene calls are TRBV19 and TRBJ1-2; D is undetermined. The CDR3 length is 13 residues. Germline V gives CDR1 LNHDA, CDR2 SQIVND (reference sequence). Trimming removed 1 base from V and 1 base from J, with 4 bases in between. DNA for the CDR3: TGTGCCAGTAGTATAGGACTTAACTATGGCTACACCTTC. Translation gives CASSIGLNYGYTF.

V is TRBV11-2 and J is TRBJ1-1; possibly TRBD1 for D (5 bases). Looked up from germline, CDR1 is SGHAT and CDR2 is FQNNGV. The CDR3 sequence is 17 residues long. V was pared by 4 bases and J by 3 bases, with 21 bases between. The CDR3 bases are TGTGCCAGCAGCTCCCTACGTCAAGGGGATTGGCACACTGAAGCTTTCTTT. Translating gives CASSSLRQGDWHTEAFF.

The chain couples TRBV6-4 to TRBJ2-1, with TRBD1 as a possible D gene (6 bases). Trimming took 4 bases from V and 15 from J, leaving 13 bases between them. The length of the CDR3 is 11 residues. Germline loops: CDR1 MRHNA, CDR2 SNTAGT. CDR3 nucleotides: TGTGCCAGCAGTGCGGGGCAGGGGACGTTCTTC. It encodes CASSAGQGTFF.

This rearrangement joins TRBV10-1 to TRBJ1-1, with TRBD1 matching over 7 bases. The CDR3 is 13 amino acids. J lost 6 bases, V lost 5 bases, and 6 bases had no gene match. Germline lookup yields CDR1 WNHNN and CDR2 SYGVQD (reference sequence). CDR3 coding DNA: TGCGCCAGCAGTCGAGGGGGCAATTCTGAAGCTTTCTTT. Translating it yields CASSRGGNSEAFF.

J is TRBJ1-1 and V is TRBV13; 9 bases are a match to TRBD1. The CDR3 sequence is 16 residues long. The trim removed 8 bases at V and 6 bases at J, leaving 16 bases unmatched. The germline gives CDR1 PRHDT, CDR2 FYEKMQ (reference sequence). The CDR3 reads CASGDRDRVYSPEAFF. CDR3 nucleotides: TGTGCCAGCGGAGATCGGGACAGGGTCTATTCGCCTGAAGCTTTCTTT.

This chain joins TRBV5-1 and TRBJ2-1; 10 nucleotides align to TRBD2. Germline V gives CDR1 SGHRS, CDR2 YFSETQ. Trimming cost V 4 bases and J 4 bases; bases outside gene matches: 8. The CDR3 is 16 amino acids. CDR3 loop: CASSRLAGASYNEQFF. In DNA, the CDR3 is TGCGCCAGCAGCCGTCTAGCGGGGGCTTCGTACAATGAGCAGTTCTTC.

As to this clone: A read error may account for a junction end that differs from germline. The genes are TRBV7-9 and TRBJ1-1; 10 positions match TRBD1. The germline V gene has CDR1 SEHNR and CDR2 FQNEAQ (reference sequence). This CDR3 comprises 14 residues. CDR3 protein: CASSERDRGLEVFF. For the CDR3, the DNA is TGTGCCAGCAGCGAGAGAGACAGGGGGCTTGAAGTTTTCTTT.

This clone has a single count. The chain uses TRBV11-3 and TRBJ2-4, with TRBD2 matching over 7 bases. V lost 5 bases and J lost 0; bases outside the gene matches: 10. The length of the CDR3 is 17 residues. Per germline, CDR1 SGHNT and CDR2 YENEEA. The CDR3 spells CASSPGTLAGAKNIQYF. In DNA form, the CDR3 reads TGTGCCAGCAGCCCCGGGACCTTAGCGGGAGCCAAAAACATTCAGTACTTC. Full variable domain (outside the CDR3, taken from reference TRBV11-3 and TRBJ2-4): EAGVVQSPRYKIIEKKQPVAFWCNPISGHNTLYWYLQNLGQGPELLIRYENEEAVDDSQLPKDRFSAERLKGVDSTLKIQPAELGDSAVYLCASSPGTLAGAKNIQYFGAGTRLSVL.